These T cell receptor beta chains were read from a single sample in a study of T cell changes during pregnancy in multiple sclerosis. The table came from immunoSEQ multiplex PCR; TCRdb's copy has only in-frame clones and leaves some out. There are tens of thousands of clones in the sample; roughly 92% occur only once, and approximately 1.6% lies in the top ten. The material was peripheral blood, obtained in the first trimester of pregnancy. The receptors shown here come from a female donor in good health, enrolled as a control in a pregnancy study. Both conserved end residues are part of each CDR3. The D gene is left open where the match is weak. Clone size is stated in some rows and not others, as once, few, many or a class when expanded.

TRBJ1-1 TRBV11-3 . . TGTGCCAGCGAACTCGGGCCAGGGCCCTCACTGAACACTGAAGCTTTCTTT CASELGPGPSLNTEAFF
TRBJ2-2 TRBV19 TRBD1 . TGTGCCAGTAGTATTCCGGTGCGGGACAGGGCGAACACCGGGGAGCTGTTTTTT CASSIPVRDRANTGELFF
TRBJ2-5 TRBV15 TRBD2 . TGTGCCACCTCGGGACTAGCGGGAGGTTGGGGAGAGACCCAGTACTTC CATSGLAGGWGETQYF
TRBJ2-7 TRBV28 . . TGTGCCAGCACCCTCAGGGGAGGGGTCTACGAGCAGTACTTC CASTLRGGVYEQYF
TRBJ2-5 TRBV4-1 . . TGCGCCAGCAGCCAAGGCCGGGATGCCCAAGAGACCCAGTACTTC CASSQGRDAQETQYF
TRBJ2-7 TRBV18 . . TGTGCCAGCTCACCAACCGGGACACACTACGAGCAGTACTTC CASSPTGTHYEQYF
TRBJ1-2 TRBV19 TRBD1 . TGTGCCAGTAGGGGGGACAGGGCAAACGGCTACACCTTC CASRGDRANGYTF
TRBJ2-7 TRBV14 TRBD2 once TGTGCCAGCAGCCAAGAGGGACTAGCGGCTTACTACGAGCAGTACTTC CASSQEGLAAYYEQYF
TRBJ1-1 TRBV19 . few TGTGCCAGTAGTAAGGGGGACCCTGGGTTGAGAACTGAAGCTTTCTTT CASSKGDPGLRTEAFF
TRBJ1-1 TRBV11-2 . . TGTGCCAGCAGCTTAGACGAAACCGGACAGCTAACCTCCACTGAAGCTTTCTTT CASSLDETGQLTSTEAFF
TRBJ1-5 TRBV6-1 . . TGTGCCAGCAGTTCAGGGGGCAATCAGCCCCAGCATTTT CASSSGGNQPQHF
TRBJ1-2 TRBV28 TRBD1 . TGTGCCAGCAGTTCAGGACAGGGTATTACCTATGGCTACACCTTC CASSSGQGITYGYTF
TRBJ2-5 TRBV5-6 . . TGTGCCAGCAGCTTGTATTTGGGCGGAGGGGAGACCCAGTACTTC CASSLYLGGGETQYF
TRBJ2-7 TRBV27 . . TGTGCCAGCACCTCTTATAGTAGTGGGGGGAACGAGCAGTACTTC CASTSYSSGGNEQYF
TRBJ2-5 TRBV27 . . TGTGCCAGCAGTCGGTCCATCCAAGAGACCCAGTACTTC CASSRSIQETQYF
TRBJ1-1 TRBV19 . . TGTGCCAGTAGTATAGAAGGGGCCCTGAACACTGAAGCTTTCTTT CASSIEGALNTEAFF
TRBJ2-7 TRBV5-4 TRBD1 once TGTGCCAGCAGCTTGGGACAGGGGGCGTACGAGCAGTACTTC CASSLGQGAYEQYF
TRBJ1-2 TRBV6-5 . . TGTGCCAGCATACCCAACAAGGGAGGTGGCTACACCTTC CASIPNKGGGYTF
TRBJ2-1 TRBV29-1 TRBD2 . TGCAGCGTTCAAGGCGGGAGGGATAACAATGAGCAGTTCTTC CSVQGGRDNNEQFF
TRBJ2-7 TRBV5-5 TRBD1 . TGTGCCAGCAGCTCCGTGGCCCGGACAGGGTCCTACGAGCAGTACTTC CASSSVARTGSYEQYF
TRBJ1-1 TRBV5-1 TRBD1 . TGCGCCAGCAGCTTGGGACAGGGAGGTCCGGGGACTGAAGCTTTCTTT CASSLGQGGPGTEAFF
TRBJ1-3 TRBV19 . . TGTGCCAGTAGTATAGGGCCGGGGGACACCATATATTTT CASSIGPGDTIYF
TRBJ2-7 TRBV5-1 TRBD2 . TGCGCCAGAACCGGGACTAGCGGTTACTCCTACGAGCAGTACTTC CARTGTSGYSYEQYF
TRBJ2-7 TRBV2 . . TGTGCCAGCAGGGTACCGAAGGAGGGGGCTACCTTCTACGAGCAGTACTTC CASRVPKEGATFYEQYF
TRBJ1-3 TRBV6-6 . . TGTGCCAGCAGTTACAGTACAGACAGCTCTGGAAACACCATATATTTT CASSYSTDSSGNTIYF
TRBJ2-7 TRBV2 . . TGTGCCACTGCGGGGAGAGGGGGCCCCTACGAGCAGTACTTC CATAGRGGPYEQYF
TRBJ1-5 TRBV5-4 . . TGTGCCAGCAGCTTTGGGGGGGATAGCAATCAGCCCCAGCATTTT CASSFGGDSNQPQHF
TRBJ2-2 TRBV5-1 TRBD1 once TGCGCCAGCGGACCGCGGACAGGGGGGACCGGGGAGCTGTTTTTT CASGPRTGGTGELFF
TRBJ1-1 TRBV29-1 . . TGCAGCATTGCGAGAGGGGGGGGCGCGGGCGGCGCTGAAGCTTTCTTT CSIARGGGAGGAEAFF
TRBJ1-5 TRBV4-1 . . TGCGCCAGCAGCCAATATACATATAGCAATCAGCCCCAGCATTTT CASSQYTYSNQPQHF
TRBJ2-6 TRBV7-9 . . TGTGCCAGCAGCACGACTATGTCTGGGGCCAACGTCCTGACTTTC CASSTTMSGANVLTF
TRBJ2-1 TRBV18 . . TGTGCCAGCACCCCTACCCGCCAGGGCTTAATGTACAATGAGCAGTTCTTC CASTPTRQGLMYNEQFF
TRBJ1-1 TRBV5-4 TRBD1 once TGTGCCAGCAGCTGGGGGGCCGGGACAGGTGTGAACACTGAAGCTTTCTTT CASSWGAGTGVNTEAFF
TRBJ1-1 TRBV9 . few TGTGCCAGCAGCCTATACGACAGTGAAGCTTTCTTT CASSLYDSEAFF
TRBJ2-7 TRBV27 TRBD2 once TGTGCCTCCGGGACTAGCGGGTCCTGGCAGTACTTC CASGTSGSWQYF
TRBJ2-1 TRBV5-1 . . TGCGCCAGCAGCTTCAGGAATGAGCAGTTCTTC CASSFRNEQFF
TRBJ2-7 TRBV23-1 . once TGCGCCAGCAGCAGGGTTTTCAACGAGCAGTACTTC CASSRVFNEQYF
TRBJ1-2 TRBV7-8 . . TGTGCCAGCAGCTTCCAGGGGAACTATGGCTACACCTTC CASSFQGNYGYTF
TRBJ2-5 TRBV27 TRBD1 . TGTGCCAGCAGTGCCGGGACAGGGAGGCAAGAGACCCAGTACTTC CASSAGTGRQETQYF
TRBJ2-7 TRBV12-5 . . TGTGCTAGTGGTCCGGACGTTAGGGGGGAGCAGTACTTC CASGPDVRGEQYF
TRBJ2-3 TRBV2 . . TGTGCCACTAGACCCTATACAGATACGCAGTATTTT CATRPYTDTQYF
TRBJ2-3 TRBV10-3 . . TGTGCCATCAGTGCCTCCATAGTAGATACGCAGTATTTT CAISASIVDTQYF
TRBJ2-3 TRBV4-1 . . TGCGCCAGCAGCCAAGAAGGGGGTCTCGGGACAGATACGCAGTATTTT CASSQEGGLGTDTQYF
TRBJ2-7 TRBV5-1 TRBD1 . TGCGCCAGCAGCTATAGGACAGGGTCCTACGAGCAGTACTTC CASSYRTGSYEQYF
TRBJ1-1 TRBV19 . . TGTGCCAGTAGTATCCTTACCGGTTATGAAGCTTTCTTT CASSILTGYEAFF
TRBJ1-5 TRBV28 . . TGTGCCAGCAGTGAACCCCGGGGAGATCAGCCCCAGCATTTT CASSEPRGDQPQHF
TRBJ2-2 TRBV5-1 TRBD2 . TGCGCCAGCAGCTTTGTGGGAGGGCCCGGGGAGCTGTTTTTT CASSFVGGPGELFF
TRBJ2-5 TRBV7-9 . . TGTGCCAGCAGCTTTCTTCCCCCTGCGGGGAAAGAGACCCAGTACTTC CASSFLPPAGKETQYF
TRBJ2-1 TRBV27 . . TGTGCCAGCAGTTTACCGGGCAATGAGCAGTTCTTC CASSLPGNEQFF
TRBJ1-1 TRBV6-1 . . TGTGCCAGCACTTTTTGGGGGCCTAACACTGAAGCTTTCTTT CASTFWGPNTEAFF
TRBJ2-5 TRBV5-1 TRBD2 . TGCGCCAGCAGCTCGGGACTAGCAGAGACCCAGTACTTC CASSSGLAETQYF
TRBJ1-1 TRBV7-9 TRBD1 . TGTGCCAGCAGCCCTACAGGGGCTGGCACTGAAGCTTTCTTT CASSPTGAGTEAFF
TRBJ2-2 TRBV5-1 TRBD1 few TGCGCCAGCAGCCAGGACAGGGCGAACACCGGGGAGCTGTTTTTT CASSQDRANTGELFF
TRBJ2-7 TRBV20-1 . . TGCAGTGCTGTCAGGGGAAACGAGCAGTACTTC CSAVRGNEQYF
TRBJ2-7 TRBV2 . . TGTGCCAGCAACCGGGACACAGCCTACGAGCAGTACTTC CASNRDTAYEQYF
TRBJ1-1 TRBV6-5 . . TGTGCCAGCAAGTTGACAGGGAACACTGAAGCTTTCTTT CASKLTGNTEAFF
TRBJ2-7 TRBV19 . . TGTGCCAGTAGTTGGGCAGGGGTCTCCTACGAGCAGTACTTC CASSWAGVSYEQYF
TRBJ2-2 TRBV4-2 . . TGTGCCAGCAGCCTTGGACAACTTCGCACCGGGGAGCTGTTTTTT CASSLGQLRTGELFF
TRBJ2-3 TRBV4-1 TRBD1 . TGCGCCAGCAGCCGGACAGGGGTTGTGGATACGCAGTATTTT CASSRTGVVDTQYF
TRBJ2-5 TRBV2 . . TGTGCCAGCGGCCCGGGAGTGGCGCGAGAGACCCAGTACTTC CASGPGVARETQYF